One sample yielded the 20 T cell receptor beta chains listed below, sequenced in a study of T cell responses to AZD1222 COVID-19 vaccine. Assay: immunoSEQ multiplex PCR; the TCRdb copy retains only in-frame clones and omits some. In the table there are about 79,000 clones, roughly 80% of which are singletons. The sequenced sample was peripheral blood, obtained 28 days after the second AZD1222 dose. All receptors come from an adult who received the AZD1222 COVID-19 vaccine.

The rearrangement joins TRBV7-8 to TRBJ1-2; 11 bases are shared with TRBD1. Germline CDR1 and CDR2: SGHVS and FQNEAQ. V dropped 4 bases and J dropped 7; count of bases not matched to a gene: 8. This CDR3 comprises 15 residues. The CDR3 bases are TGTGCCAGCAGCTCCCAGGGACAGGGGGTAGGTGGCTACACCTTC. Its translation is CASSSQGQGVGGYTF.

The chain recombines TRBV28 with TRBJ1-2, with 8 nucleotides matching TRBD1. CDR1 and CDR2 from the germline V gene are MDHEN and SYDVKM. The CDR3 has 13 residues. V was clipped by 3 bases and J by 5 bases; unmatched bases: 2. The CDR3 region has the DNA TGTGCCAGCAGTTTTACAGGGGGATATGGCTACACCTTC. It specifies CASSFTGGYGYTF.

The chain links TRBV6-2 or TRBV6-3 to TRBJ1-5; no firm D call. V was pared by 2 bases and J by 1 base, with 9 bases between. The CDR3 sequence is 15 residues long. Germline CDR1 MNHEY, CDR2 SVGEGT. The CDR3, as DNA: TGTGCCAGCAGTTACCTGCTCTCAAGCAATCAGCCCCAGCATTTT. The encoded protein is CASSYLLSSNQPQHF.

V usage is TRBV6-5 and J usage is TRBJ1-4, with unresolved D. CDR1 is MNHEY and CDR2 is SVGAGI in the germline V gene. This CDR3 has 14 amino acids. V was cut by 4 bases and J by 3 bases, with 9 bases left in between. CDR3 DNA: TGTGCCAGCAGTTCGACCGCCTCTAATGAAAAACTGTTTTTT. Translation gives CASSSTASNEKLFF.

Of note for this clone: Other DNA sequences in the same sample also yield this CDR3. The CDR3 spells CASSQNTGELFF. The CDR3 region has the DNA TGTGCCAGCAGCCAGAACACCGGGGAGCTGTTTTTT. This chain joins TRBV3-1 (or the pseudogene TRBV3-2) and TRBJ2-2; D is undetermined. V gave up 3 bases and J gave up 1 base, with 0 bases separating them. The CDR3 covers 12 residues. Germline CDR1 is LGHDT and CDR2 is YNNKEL (reference sequence).

V usage is TRBV25-1 and J usage is TRBJ1-6; D is uncertain. Germline values: CDR1 MGHDK, CDR2 SYGVNS. V lost 1 base to trimming and J lost 8 bases, with 12 bases between them. The CDR3 has 15 amino acids. For the CDR3, the DNA is TGTGCCAGCAGTGAATCCATCGGGCCCCATTCACCCCTCCACTTT. It translates to CASSESIGPHSPLHF.

J is TRBJ2-6 and V is TRBV10-3; weak D call: TRBD1 (5 bases). CDR1 is ENHRY and CDR2 is SYGVKD in the germline V gene. V shed 3 bases and J shed 0 bases, with 12 bases lying between them. This CDR3 comprises 17 residues. CDR3 in DNA: TGTGCCATCAGTGACCTTAATGGGGCCTCTGGGGCCAACGTCCTGACTTTC. It codes for CAISDLNGASGANVLTF.

V usage is TRBV6-2 or TRBV6-3 and J usage is TRBJ1-2, with no clear D. Germline V gene lookup returns CDR1 MNHEY and CDR2 SVGEGT. Trimming removed 4 bases at V and 2 bases at J, with 5 bases between. This CDR3 has 12 residues. The DNA for the CDR3 is TGTGCCAGCAGTTCCCTCAACTATGGCTACACCTTC. Translation: CASSSLNYGYTF.

This chain joins TRBV27 and TRBJ2-4; TRBD1 agrees at 9 bases. Germline V gives CDR1 MNHEY, CDR2 SMNVEV (reference sequence). There are 15 residues in the CDR3. The V and J ends lost 0 bases and 9 bases, in that order; junction bases with no gene match: 6. The CDR3 is CASSLSWTGESIQYF. CDR3 sequence (DNA): TGTGCCAGCAGTTTATCTTGGACAGGGGAAAGCATTCAGTACTTC.

The chain recombines TRBV7-9 with TRBJ2-1, with TRBD2 identical over 7 bases. Germline-derived CDR1 and CDR2 are SEHNR and FQNEAQ (reference sequence). The V gene end was trimmed by 5 bases and the J gene end by 8 bases; junction bases not matched to a gene: 12. The CDR3 contains 15 residues. The CDR3 region is CASSPIGGRGDEQFF. DNA of the CDR3: TGTGCCAGCAGCCCCATCGGCGGGAGAGGGGATGAGCAGTTCTTC.

This clone occurred a few times. The genes are TRBV7-9 and TRBJ2-7; D perhaps matches TRBD2 (6 bases). The CDR3 loop spans 14 amino acids. The germline CDR1 and CDR2 sequences are SEHNR and FQNEAQ (reference sequence). The V end lost 5 bases, the J end lost 0 bases, and 11 bases lay between the germline ends. The CDR3 sequence: CASSTRDSSYEQYF. The CDR3 DNA reads as TGTGCCAGCAGCACACGGGACTCCTCCTACGAGCAGTACTTC.

This clone was counted between two and nine times. The chain's CDR3 is CASSFGGVGNQPQHF. In DNA form, the CDR3 reads TGTGCCAGCAGCTTTGGAGGGGTAGGCAATCAGCCCCAGCATTTT. This chain links TRBV7-2 with TRBJ1-5, with D perhaps TRBD1 (5 bases). This CDR3 comprises 15 residues. V gave up 3 bases and J gave up 2 bases, with 11 bases separating them. The V gene's germline CDR1 is SGHTA and CDR2 FQGNSA.

This chain connects TRBV6-1 to TRBJ2-7, with D possibly being TRBD2 (5 bases). The CDR3 is made up of 15 amino acids. CDR1 MNHNS and CDR2 SASEGT come from the germline V gene. Deletions cut 2 bases from V and 2 bases from J, with 13 bases between. CDR3 nucleotide sequence: TGTGCCAGCAGTGAACTTGGAGGCGTCCCCTACGAGCAGTACTTC. It is translated as CASSELGGVPYEQYF.

The J gene is TRBJ2-3, the V gene TRBV10-3; 8 bases fit TRBD2. This CDR3 is 16 amino acids long. Per germline, CDR1 ENHRY and CDR2 SYGVKD. V was clipped by 5 bases and J by 8 bases; unmatched bases: 15. The CDR3 region has the DNA TGTGCCATCAGTCTACTAGCGGATCAAGACGTATCTACGCAGTATTTT. Translation: CAISLLADQDVSTQYF.

This sequence joins TRBV27 and TRBJ2-3, with 7 bases matching TRBD1. V trimming: 5 bases; J trimming: 3 bases; junction bases outside the gene matches: 8. Germline assignment: CDR1 MNHEY and CDR2 SMNVEV (reference sequence). The CDR3 totals 15 residues. CDR3 loop: CASSPRDRATDTQYF. CDR3 DNA sequence: TGTGCCAGCAGTCCCAGGGACAGAGCTACAGATACGCAGTATTTT.

This CDR3 is CASSPDSPNEKLFF. CDR3 sequence (DNA): TGTGCCAGCAGTCCCGACAGCCCTAATGAAAAACTGTTTTTT. The J gene is TRBJ1-4, the V gene TRBV6-5, with D tentatively TRBD1 (5 bases). V was clipped by 5 bases and J by 3 bases, with 10 bases between them. Germline V gives CDR1 MNHEY, CDR2 SVGAGI. The CDR3 contains 14 residues.

The V call is TRBV7-3, the J call TRBJ2-5, with D hard to call. V shed 2 bases and J shed 1 base, with 5 bases lying between them. Germline loops: CDR1 SGHTA, CDR2 FQGTGA. The CDR3 length is 13 residues. The CDR3 nucleotides read TGTGCCAGCAGCTTATCTCGCCAAGAGACCCAGTACTTC. This encodes CASSLSRQETQYF.

This clone was detected only once. The chain has TRBV5-1 and TRBJ1-2; 10 nucleotides align to TRBD1. This CDR3 has 16 residues. CDR1 SGHRS and CDR2 YFSETQ come from the germline V gene. Unmatched junction bases numbered 12, after V lost 4 bases and J lost 6 bases. Here the CDR3 DNA reads TGCGCCAGCAGCACACAACCCGGGACAGGGGTAGATGGCTACACCTTC. Its protein is CASSTQPGTGVDGYTF.

The V gene is TRBV5-5, the J gene TRBJ2-7, with D possibly TRBD1 on 5 matching bases. Trimming cost V 0 bases and J 3 bases, with 16 bases left between them. The V gene's germline CDR1 is SGHKS and CDR2 YYEKEE (reference sequence). CDR3 length: 16 residues. The CDR3 sequence is CASSLEYGAGFYEQYF. The CDR3 region has the DNA TGTGCCAGCAGCTTGGAGTATGGGGCAGGGTTCTACGAGCAGTACTTC.

In DNA form, the CDR3 reads TGCAGCGTCGCGGAGGCTCACACGACGCCCCAGCATTTT. Its protein is CSVAEAHTTPQHF. The chain combines TRBV29-1 with TRBJ1-5; D gene ambiguous. CDR3 length equals 13 residues. Germline loops: CDR1 SQVTM, CDR2 ANQGSEA. V shed 6 bases and J shed 9 bases, with 18 bases lying between them.